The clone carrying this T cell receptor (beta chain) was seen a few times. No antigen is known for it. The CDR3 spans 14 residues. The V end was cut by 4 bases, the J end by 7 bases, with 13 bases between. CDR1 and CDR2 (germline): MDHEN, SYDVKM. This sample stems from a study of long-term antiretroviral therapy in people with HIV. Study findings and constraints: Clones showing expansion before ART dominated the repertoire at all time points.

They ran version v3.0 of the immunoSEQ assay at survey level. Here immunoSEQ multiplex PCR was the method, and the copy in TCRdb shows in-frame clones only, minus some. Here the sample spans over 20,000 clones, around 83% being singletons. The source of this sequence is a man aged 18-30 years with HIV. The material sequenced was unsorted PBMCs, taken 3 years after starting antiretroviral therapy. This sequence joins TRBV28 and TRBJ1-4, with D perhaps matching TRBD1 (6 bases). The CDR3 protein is CASSSGGRGEKLFF. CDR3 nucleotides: TGTGCCAGCAGTTCGGGGGGCCGGGGTGAAAAACTGTTTTTT.